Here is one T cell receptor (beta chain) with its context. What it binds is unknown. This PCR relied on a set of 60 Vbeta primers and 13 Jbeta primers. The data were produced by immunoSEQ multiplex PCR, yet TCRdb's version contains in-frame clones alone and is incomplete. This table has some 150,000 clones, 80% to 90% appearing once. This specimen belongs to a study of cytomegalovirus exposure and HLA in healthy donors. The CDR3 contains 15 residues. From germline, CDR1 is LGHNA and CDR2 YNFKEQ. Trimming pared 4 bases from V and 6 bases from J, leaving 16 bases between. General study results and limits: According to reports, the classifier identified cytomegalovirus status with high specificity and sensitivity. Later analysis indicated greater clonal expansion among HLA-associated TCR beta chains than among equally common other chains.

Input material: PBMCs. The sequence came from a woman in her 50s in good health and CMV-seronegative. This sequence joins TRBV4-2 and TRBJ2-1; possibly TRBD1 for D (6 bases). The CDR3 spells CASSPWAGDINEQFF. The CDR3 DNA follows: TGTGCCAGCAGCCCCTGGGCAGGGGATATCAATGAGCAGTTCTTC.